A single sample is the source of the 20 T cell receptor beta chains below, sequenced in a study of post-analysis software for immune sequencing data. Points from the study as a whole: Five or six TRBV segments appeared more often in patients than in controls, and TRBV5-6, TRBV5-1 and TRBV20-1 were among these.

For these TCRs, the target antigens are not known. Researchers reported that TCR beta cDNA libraries carried unique molecular identifiers. TCRdb reprocessed the PCR reads via MiXCR and lists one record per CDR3 protein. The sample lists about 260,000 distinct CDR3 sequences, 30% to 45% occurring once. Sequenced sample: blood. The receptors shown here come from a girl under 18 with multiple sclerosis.

This clonotype was found many times. The chain carries TRBV7-9 and TRBJ1-6; unclear D gene. The CDR3 totals 12 residues. Trimming took 1 base from V and 13 from J, leaving 8 bases between them. Per the germline V gene, CDR1 is SEHNR and CDR2 is FQNEAQ (reference sequence). The CDR3 region is CASSLGGGPLHF. CDR3 nucleotides: TGTGCCAGCAGCTTAGGGGGAGGCCCCCTCCACTTT.

V gene TRBV6-5 combines with J gene TRBJ1-2; unclear D gene. This CDR3 has 13 residues. V lost 2 bases, J lost 4 bases, and 8 bases lay in between. CDR1 and CDR2 (germline): MNHEY, SVGAGI. The CDR3 coding sequence is TGTGCCAGCAGTTACGACTACCGCTATGGCTACACCTTC. Translation gives CASSYDYRYGYTF.

This clonotype was counted many times. V gene TRBV29-1 combines with J gene TRBJ1-4, with unresolved D. The CDR3 is 13 amino acids. Trimming cost V 4 bases and J 4 bases, with 10 bases left between them. CDR1 is SQVTM and CDR2 is ANQGSEA in the germline V gene. In nucleotides, the CDR3 is TGCAGCGTTGGATTCCTGCTTAATGAAAAACTGTTTTTT. As protein: CSVGFLLNEKLFF.

V usage is TRBV4-1 and J usage is TRBJ2-1, with no clear D. CDR3 length: 18 residues. CDR1 and CDR2 from the germline V gene are MGHRA and YSYEKL. Trimming took 2 bases from V and 3 from J, leaving 20 bases between them. This chain's CDR3 is CASSQTMGWETIYNEQFF. The CDR3 nucleotides are TGCGCCAGCAGCCAAACCATGGGCTGGGAAACGATCTACAATGAGCAGTTCTTC.

This clonotype came up many times. The chain couples TRBV20-1 to TRBJ2-3; perhaps TRBD1 as D (5 bases). V lost 4 bases and J lost 3, with 20 bases in between. CDR3 length: 16 residues. Germline-derived CDR1 and CDR2 are DFQATT and SNEGSKA (reference sequence). The DNA for the CDR3 is TGCAGTGCTATCCCCTCTCAGGGTAGAGCAACAGATACGCAGTATTTT. Its translation: CSAIPSQGRATDTQYF.

This clonotype was observed at least ten times. The rearrangement joins TRBV29-1 to TRBJ2-5, with D unresolved. V gave up 6 bases and J gave up 4 bases, with 12 bases separating them. CDR3 length equals 12 residues. The germline V gene encodes CDR1 SQVTM and CDR2 ANQGSEA. The CDR3 spells CSVTGYRETQYF. For the CDR3, the DNA is TGCAGCGTGACCGGCTACCGAGAGACCCAGTACTTC.

The genes are TRBV5-6 and TRBJ2-5; possibly TRBD1 or TRBD2 for D (5 bases each). This CDR3 is 15 amino acids long. CDR1 SGHDT and CDR2 YYEEEE come from the germline V gene. V gave up 4 bases and J gave up 1 base, with 14 bases separating them. The CDR3 DNA reads TGTGCCAGCAGCCCAGAACGGGGCTCCCAAGAGACCCAGTACTTC. Protein sequence: CASSPERGSQETQYF.

This clonotype was detected ten times or more. V is TRBV10-2 and J is TRBJ1-5; tentative D call: TRBD1 (5 bases). Germline V gives CDR1 WSHSY, CDR2 SAAADI. The CDR3 runs to 13 residues. V was cut by 6 bases and J by 7 bases, with 13 bases left in between. The CDR3 here is CASSPGFQQPQHF. In nucleotides, the CDR3 is TGCGCCAGCAGCCCAGGGTTTCAACAGCCCCAGCATTTT.

This clonotype was observed a few times. As DNA, the CDR3 is TGTGCCAGCAGCCCTAAAAGCCTCGGAGGGGCCACTGAAGCTTTCTTT. This codes for CASSPKSLGGATEAFF. The rearrangement joins TRBV7-9 to TRBJ1-1; possible D gene TRBD1, 5 bases. CDR3 size: 16 residues. Between the trimmed V and J ends, which lost 5 bases and 4 bases, there was a span of 20 bases. The germline V gene encodes CDR1 SEHNR and CDR2 FQNEAQ (reference sequence).

This sequence joins TRBV27 and TRBJ1-6; D remains ambiguous. V dropped 4 bases and J dropped 3 bases, with 10 bases sitting between them. The CDR3 runs 15 residues. CDR1 and CDR2 from the germline V gene are MNHEY and SMNVEV (reference sequence). CDR3 in DNA: TGTGCCAGCAGTTACTCACCCCGCTATAATTCACCCCTCCACTTT. Amino acid sequence: CASSYSPRYNSPLHF.

This chain connects TRBV2 to TRBJ1-4; TRBD1 matches 10 bases. Looked up from germline, CDR1 is SNHLY and CDR2 is FYNNEI. V was clipped by 6 bases and J by 3 bases; unmatched bases: 7. The CDR3 extends over 16 amino acids. CDR3 loop: CASSVDRGLANEKLFF. The CDR3 nucleotides read TGTGCCAGCAGCGTTGACAGGGGGCTGGCTAATGAAAAACTGTTTTTT.

As to this clonotype: This may be a read error: a much more frequent sequence differs by one nucleotide. This rearrangement joins TRBV6-4 to TRBJ1-4, with D maybe TRBD1 (5 bases). The CDR3 has 14 amino acids. V was clipped by 4 bases and J by 6 bases, with 12 bases between them. The germline gives CDR1 MRHNA, CDR2 SNTAGT. In DNA form, the CDR3 reads TGTGCCAGCAGTGGAAAGGGGCCGGATGAAAAACTGTTTTTT. Translated, it gives CASSGKGPDEKLFF.

This clonotype turned up a few times. CDR3 amino acids: CASSPLPTVNEQFF. CDR3 nucleotides: TGCGCCAGCAGCCCGTTGCCGACCGTCAATGAGCAGTTCTTC. The chain has TRBV4-1 and TRBJ2-1; D is uncertain. CDR3 length: 14 amino acids. Germline-derived CDR1 and CDR2 are MGHRA and YSYEKL. The V gene lost 4 bases and the J gene lost 6 bases, with 13 bases spanning the gap.

This clonotype was seen a handful of times. The gene calls are TRBV10-1 and TRBJ1-1, with 7 bases aligning to TRBD1. Germline V gives CDR1 WNHNN, CDR2 SYGVQD (reference sequence). The CDR3 is 14 residues long. With V trimmed by 0 bases and J by 5 bases, 3 bases remained unmatched. As DNA, the CDR3 is TGCGCCAGCAGTGAGTCGGCCAGGGGGACTGAAGCTTTCTTT. Its protein product is CASSESARGTEAFF.

V and J are TRBV6-5 and TRBJ2-5; D is undetermined. Trimming pared 4 bases from V and 1 base from J, leaving 4 bases between. The V gene's germline CDR1 is MNHEY and CDR2 SVGAGI. The CDR3 is made up of 12 amino acids. The CDR3 region has the DNA TGTGCCAGCAGTTCGATCCAAGAGACCCAGTACTTC. This encodes CASSSIQETQYF.

The chain combines TRBV7-3 with TRBJ1-1; TRBD1 is a possible D gene (6 bases). Germline V gene sequence: CDR1 SGHTA, CDR2 FQGTGA. V lost 1 base, J lost 3 bases, and 15 bases lay in between. The CDR3 loop spans 16 amino acids. The CDR3 protein is CASSLRTVSWYTEAFF. CDR3 DNA sequence: TGTGCCAGCAGCTTAAGGACAGTGAGTTGGTACACTGAAGCTTTCTTT.

The sample holds many counts of this clonotype. The chain is built from TRBV14 and TRBJ2-5; D possibly corresponds to TRBD2 (5 bases). V lost 0 bases and J 4 bases, leaving 9 bases between the germline ends. CDR1 and CDR2 from the germline V gene are SGHDN and FVKESK. The CDR3 sequence is 14 residues long. The CDR3 reads CASSQDLGRETQYF. The CDR3 region has the DNA TGTGCCAGCAGCCAAGATTTGGGGAGAGAGACCCAGTACTTC. Full variable domain (missing parts from reference TRBV14 and TRBJ2-5): EAGVTQFPSHSVIEKGQTVTLRCDPISGHDNLYWYRRVMGKEIKFLLHFVKESKQDESGMPNNRFLAERTGGTYSTLKVQPAELEDSGVYFCASSQDLGRETQYFGPGTRLLVL.

V is TRBV6-2 or TRBV6-3 and J is TRBJ2-7; 8 bases match TRBD1. The CDR3 length is 14 residues. The germline CDR1 and CDR2 sequences are MNHEY and SVGEGT. Trimming cost V 8 bases and J 5 bases; bases outside gene matches: 11. The CDR3 here is CASSPGTGLNEQYF. For the CDR3, the DNA is TGTGCCAGCTCACCTGGGACAGGTCTCAACGAGCAGTACTTC.

This clonotype has at least ten counts. V and J are TRBV5-6 and TRBJ1-1; the match to TRBD1 covers 12 bases. V lost 4 bases and J lost 10; bases outside the gene matches: 8. Germline V gene data show CDR1 as SGHDT and CDR2 as YYEEEE. The CDR3 length is 14 residues. The DNA of the CDR3 is TGTGCCAGCAGCCGGGGACAGGGGGCTGCCGGAGCTTTCTTT. Translation gives CASSRGQGAAGAFF.

This clonotype was observed at least ten times. The V gene is TRBV7-2, the J gene TRBJ2-3; 14 nucleotides align to TRBD2. CDR3 size: 17 residues. The germline V gene has CDR1 SGHTA and CDR2 FQGNSA. After removal of 4 bases from V and 3 bases from J, the junction contained 6 bases not matched to a gene. The CDR3 nucleotides are TGTGCCAGCAGCTCTTCCGGGACTAGCGGGAGAACAGATACGCAGTATTTT. It encodes CASSSSGTSGRTDTQYF.